This T cell receptor (beta chain) was sequenced during a study of T-cell memory formation after mild COVID-19. The CDR3 length equals 11 residues, ends included. Per germline, CDR1 SEHNR and CDR2 FQNEAQ (reference sequence). TCRdb redid the calling of the 5' RACE reads with MiXCR, one entry per CDR3 protein. The sample includes 350,000 to 500,000 distinct CDR3 sequences, about a sixth of them seen just once. Concerning this clonotype: This CDR3 is missing its conserved last phenylalanine or tryptophan, likely due to a read error. The DNA is left out, because the CDR3 cannot be placed on it with certainty; the CDR3 is given as TCRdb lists it.

This clonotype originated in a man aged 18 to 29 who had mild COVID-19 (a few samples of this study predate the infection). Cell type and time point are not known. This chain uses TRBV7-9 with TRBJ2-5; the D call TRBD1 from the table was never checked on the DNA. The specimen sequenced was PBMCs or a T cell subset sorted from them (not recorded which). The CDR3 sequence: CASSLPGQSTN.